Sequencing of this T cell receptor (beta chain) was carried out in a study of T cells after yellow fever vaccination. Using its own MiXCR run on the 5' RACE reads, TCRdb lists one record per CDR3 protein. The table shows a few hundred thousand distinct CDR3 sequences, with 3% to 4.5% occurring only once. Germline trimming cut 3 bases from V and 3 bases from J; bases unmatched to any gene: 3. The CDR3 covers 14 residues. This clonotype was counted at least ten times. The specimen comprised PBMCs, sampled 5 days after the yellow fever booster vaccination. The chain joins TRBV12-3 or TRBV12-4 to TRBJ2-7; 9 bases are a match to TRBD2. The TCR originated in a young man who received the YFV17D yellow fever vaccine. CDR3 DNA: TGTGCCAGCAGTTTTTCTAGCGGGGTCTACGAGCAGTACTTC. Translation: CASSFSSGVYEQYF.